This entry is about one TCR beta chain. Its specificity is unknown. This clone may be a read error of a much larger clone one base away. The sample is drawn from a study of T cell responses to AZD1222 COVID-19 vaccine. Study-wide context: Second-dose schedules of about 4 or about 12 weeks were combined.

The study, taken as a whole, reports: Recipients of two AZD1222 doses showed rising Spike-specific TCR breadth and depth.

Germline CDR1 is SEHNR and CDR2 is FQNEAQ (reference sequence). CDR3 length: 17 amino acids. TCRdb's table, derived via immunoSEQ multiplex PCR, lists solely in-frame clones and lacks some. The table records tens of thousands of clones, just over 90% of them present only once. The gene calls are TRBV7-9 and TRBJ1-6; perhaps TRBD1 as D (6 bases). The sample here was peripheral blood, taken on day 0 of AZD1222 vaccination. This TCR derives from an adult in good health. CDR3 in DNA: TGTCCCAGCCCCACCCACGACAGGAAGGGGCCGAGTTCACCCCTCCACTTT. Its translation is CPSPTHDRKGPSSPLHF.